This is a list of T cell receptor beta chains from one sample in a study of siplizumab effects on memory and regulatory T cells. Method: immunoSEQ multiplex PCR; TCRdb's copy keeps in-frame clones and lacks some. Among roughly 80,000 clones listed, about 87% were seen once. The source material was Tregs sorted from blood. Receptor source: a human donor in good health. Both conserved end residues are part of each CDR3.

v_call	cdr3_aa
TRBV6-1	CASRQGVGEKLFF
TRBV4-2	CASSQEGYGNTIYF
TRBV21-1	CASSRMGTGKNEQFF
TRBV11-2	CAGSSGNTIYF
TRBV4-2	CASSSLGGDGNYGYTF
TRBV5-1	CASSLSLGATEAFF
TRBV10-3	CAIRTDEINTEAFF
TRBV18	CASSPGDSGNTIYF
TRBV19	CASSMLGGRGTEAFF
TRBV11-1	CASSPDGPEYNEQFF
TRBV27	CARQTWGFEQFF